Each of the 32 T cell receptor beta chains below was sequenced from the same sample in a study of cytomegalovirus exposure and HLA in healthy donors. The PCR used 60 Vbeta and 13 Jbeta primers. Produced via immunoSEQ multiplex PCR; TCRdb's table is partial and in-frame only. The sample shows some 93,000 clones, approximately 68% of them seen only once. The sample was PBMCs. The receptors shown here come from a boy between 5 and 17 years old in good health and CMV-seropositive.

The CDR3 nucleotides are TGCAGCGTCCGAACAGGGGGCAGGGAGACCCAGTACTTC. Its protein is CSVRTGGRETQYF. The V and J genes are TRBV29-1 and TRBJ2-5, with 9 bases fitting TRBD1. The CDR3 has 13 residues. Germline V gene data show CDR1 as SQVTM and CDR2 as ANQGSEA. After removal of 6 bases from V and 5 bases from J, the junction contained 7 bases not matched to a gene.

The chain carries TRBV27 and TRBJ1-2, with 7 bases identical to TRBD1. With 6 bases clipped from V and 8 bases from J, the junction kept 15 bases outside the gene matches. Germline loops: CDR1 MNHEY, CDR2 SMNVEV (reference sequence). The CDR3 totals 15 residues. CDR3 loop: CASSPRGEGAKGYTF. CDR3 DNA: TGTGCCAGCAGCCCCCGAGGAGAGGGGGCTAAAGGCTACACCTTC.

This clone was counted only a few times. The chain links TRBV19 to TRBJ2-3; TRBD2 matches at 11 bases. The CDR3 contains 16 residues. With 3 bases clipped from V and 6 bases from J, the junction kept 8 bases outside the gene matches. Germline CDR1 reads LNHDA; CDR2 reads SQIVND (reference sequence). In DNA form, the CDR3 reads TGTGCCAGTAGTATTGGGAAACTAGCGGGAGCGGATACGCAGTATTTT. This translates into CASSIGKLAGADTQYF.

The chain has TRBV28 and TRBJ1-1; D is perhaps TRBD1 (5 bases). Germline V CDR1 and CDR2: MDHEN, SYDVKM. Between the trimmed V and J ends, which lost 2 bases and 5 bases, there was a span of 12 bases. The CDR3 loop spans 14 amino acids. The CDR3: CASSLAGTETEAFF. The CDR3, as DNA: TGTGCCAGCAGTTTAGCCGGGACTGAGACTGAAGCTTTCTTT.

The count of this clone is one. This chain links TRBV6-1 with TRBJ2-7; D uncertain. The CDR3 is 11 residues long. Trimming removed 4 bases at V and 5 bases at J, with 6 bases between. The V gene's germline CDR1 is MNHNS and CDR2 SASEGT. CDR3 in amino acids: CASSVQNEQYF. The CDR3 DNA is TGTGCCAGCAGTGTTCAGAACGAGCAGTACTTC.

This clone has only a few counts. One junction end disagrees with the germline gene, perhaps due to a read error. This sequence joins TRBV30 and TRBJ1-5; 7 bases line up with TRBD1. This CDR3 has 16 amino acids. Germline values: CDR1 GTSNPN, CDR2 SVGIG (reference sequence). The DNA of the CDR3 is TGTGCCTGGAGTGTCTCGGAGGGGGCCGGGAATCAGCCCCAGAATTTT. Encoded protein: CAWSVSEGAGNQPQNF.

V and J are TRBV6-5 and TRBJ2-3, with a weak D call TRBD2 (5 bases). The length of the CDR3 is 13 residues. Germline V gene sequence: CDR1 MNHEY, CDR2 SVGAGI. V dropped 8 bases and J dropped 3 bases, with 12 bases sitting between them. CDR3 bases: TGTGCCAGCGGAGGCCCTAGGACAGATACGCAGTATTTT. The encoded protein is CASGGPRTDTQYF.

This chain joins TRBV5-4 and TRBJ2-2, with 8 bases aligning to TRBD1. CDR3 size: 17 residues. V lost 0 bases, J lost 7 bases, and 11 bases stayed unmatched. The germline CDR1 and CDR2 sequences are SGHNT and YYREEE (reference sequence). Written as DNA, the CDR3 is TGTGCCAGCAGCTTGGAACGACAGGGGTCGGGGTTCGGGGAGCTGTTTTTT. Translated: CASSLERQGSGFGELFF.

This clone was observed a single time. An end of the junction differs from the germline gene, which may be a read error. This chain connects TRBV27 to TRBJ1-2; tentative D call: TRBD1 (6 bases). Germline-derived CDR1 and CDR2 are MNHEY and SMNVEV (reference sequence). The CDR3 consists of 12 residues. The CDR3 here is CATRKVGAGYPF. The CDR3 DNA sequence: TGTGCCACCAGGAAAGTGGGGGCCGGCTACCCCTTC.

The chain has TRBV7-9 and TRBJ2-7, with 8 bases lining up with TRBD1. J was trimmed by 9 bases and V by 5 bases; bases with no gene match: 6. This CDR3 is built from 12 residues. Germline values: CDR1 SEHNR, CDR2 FQNEAQ (reference sequence). CDR3: CASSRGTGGQYF. In DNA, the CDR3 is TGTGCCAGCAGCAGGGGGACAGGCGGGCAGTACTTC.

In nucleotides, the CDR3 is TGTGCCAGCAGCGTAGGCGGGAGAGAGAGCTCCTACGAGCAGTACTTC. Its translation is CASSVGGRESSYEQYF. This chain connects TRBV9 to TRBJ2-7, with 7 positions matching TRBD2. The J segment lost 0 bases and the V segment lost 0 bases, leaving 6 bases of the junction unmatched. Germline V lookup: CDR1 SGDLS, CDR2 YYNGEE. The CDR3 loop spans 16 amino acids.

V is TRBV7-6 and J is TRBJ1-6; TRBD1 is a possible D gene (6 bases). The germline gives CDR1 SGHVS, CDR2 FNYEAQ. This CDR3 region has 14 residues. V was clipped by 5 bases and J by 6 bases, with 11 bases between them. CDR3 in DNA: TGTGCCAGCAGCCCGGGGGGCAGTAATTCACCCCTCCACTTT. Translated, it gives CASSPGGSNSPLHF.

This clone was counted a few times. The chain combines TRBV4-2 with TRBJ2-7; the D gene is possibly TRBD1 (5 bases). The CDR3 length is 14 residues. Trimming stripped 0 bases from V and 2 bases from J, with 8 bases between. The V gene's germline CDR1 is LGHNA and CDR2 YNFKEQ. The CDR3 DNA is TGTGCCAGCAGCCAAGAGCCAGGGACCTACGAGCAGTACTTC. This sequence encodes CASSQEPGTYEQYF.

V gene TRBV6-5 combines with J gene TRBJ1-3, with D uncertain. Trimming took 11 bases from V and 0 from J, leaving 8 bases between them. CDR1 is MNHEY, CDR2 SVGAGI, per germline. The CDR3 is made up of 12 amino acids. CDR3 residues: CASKSSGNTIYF. The CDR3 DNA reads as TGTGCCTCAAAGAGCTCTGGAAACACCATATATTTT.

The CDR3 DNA sequence: TGTGCCATCAGCCTCTCACAGGGTCCCGACGATGAGCAGTTCTTC. Its protein product is CAISLSQGPDDEQFF. The chain recombines TRBV10-3 with TRBJ2-1; a weak D match, TRBD1 (6 bases). There are 15 residues in the CDR3. CDR1 ENHRY and CDR2 SYGVKD come from the germline V gene. V lost 6 bases and J 8 bases, leaving 20 bases between the germline ends.

The chain joins TRBV5-6 to TRBJ2-1, with D perhaps TRBD2 (6 bases). V lost 3 bases, J lost 10 bases, and 8 bases lay in between. The CDR3 spans 11 residues. In germline, CDR1 is SGHDT, CDR2 YYEEEE. CDR3 in DNA: TGTGCCAGCAGCTACGGGAGAGAGCAGTTCTTC. This gives the protein CASSYGREQFF. Variable domain in full (rest from reference TRBV5-6 and TRBJ2-1): DAGVTQSPTHLIKTRGQQVTLRCSPKSGHDTVSWYQQALGQGPQFIFQYYEEEERQRGNFPDRFSGHQFPNYSSELNVNALLLGDSALYLCASSYGREQFFGPGTRLTVL.

The chain employs TRBV18 and TRBJ1-1, with 9 bases identical to TRBD1. The V gene end was trimmed by 6 bases and the J gene end by 5 bases; junction bases not matched to a gene: 10. In germline, CDR1 is KGHSH, CDR2 LQKENI. CDR3 length: 15 amino acids. CDR3 sequence reads: CASSRTGGVGTEAFF. The DNA for the CDR3 is TGTGCCAGCTCGCGAACAGGGGGCGTAGGGACTGAAGCTTTCTTT.

The J gene is TRBJ2-5, the V gene TRBV2; 7 nucleotides align to TRBD2. V gave up 8 bases and J gave up 5 bases; unmatched junction bases: 2. The germline gives CDR1 SNHLY, CDR2 FYNNEI. There are 11 residues in the CDR3. As DNA, the CDR3 is TGTGCCAGCGGTAGCGGGGAGACCCAGTACTTC. The encoded protein is CASGSGETQYF.

This clone has just a few counts. This chain uses TRBV27 with TRBJ2-7; TRBD2 matches 7 bases. Germline CDR1 reads MNHEY; CDR2 reads SMNVEV (reference sequence). The length of the CDR3 is 17 residues. The junction had 14 bases not matched to a gene; V was cut back by 5 bases and J by 1 base. CDR3: CASSLHDPGAGSYEQYF. The CDR3 nucleotides are TGTGCCAGCAGTCTCCACGACCCGGGAGCGGGGTCCTACGAGCAGTACTTC.

The chain has TRBV5-4 and TRBJ2-1; 10 bases align to TRBD2. This CDR3 is built from 16 residues. The junction had 9 bases not matched to a gene; V was cut back by 2 bases and J by 7 bases. Per germline, CDR1 SGHNT and CDR2 YYREEE (reference sequence). CDR3 coding DNA: TGTGCCAGCAGCTTCCAACTAGCGGGGCTCGCAAATGAGCAGTTCTTC. Amino acids: CASSFQLAGLANEQFF.

The genes are TRBV19 and TRBJ1-6; 7 positions match TRBD1. The CDR3 has 14 amino acids. Germline V gene lookup returns CDR1 LNHDA and CDR2 SQIVND (reference sequence). V lost 8 bases, J lost 7 bases, and 8 bases stayed unmatched. Here the CDR3 reads CASGIPGQNSPLHF. CDR3 coding DNA: TGTGCCAGTGGAATTCCGGGACAGAATTCACCCCTCCACTTT.

The chain combines TRBV2 with TRBJ2-7; 8 nucleotides match TRBD2. The CDR3 loop spans 12 amino acids. With V trimmed by 11 bases and J by 4 bases, 7 bases remained unmatched. Germline CDR1 and CDR2: SNHLY and FYNNEI. The CDR3 DNA is TGTGCCTCGGGGGGGGCGTGGTACGAGCAGTACTTC. It codes for CASGGAWYEQYF. The full variable domain, its missing parts supplied by reference TRBV2 and TRBJ2-7, is EPEVTQTPSHQVTQMGQEVILRCVPISNHLYFYWYRQILGQKVEFLVSFYNNEISEKSEIFDDQFSVERPDGSNFTLKIRSTKLEDSAMYFCASGGAWYEQYFGPGTRLTVT.

This clone appeared a few times. The chain is built from TRBV13 and TRBJ2-1; 11 positions match TRBD2. CDR3 size: 19 residues. After removal of 5 bases from V and 6 bases from J, the junction contained 18 bases not matched to a gene. Per germline, CDR1 PRHDT and CDR2 FYEKMQ (reference sequence). CDR3 coding DNA: TGTGCCAGCAGCCGATCCCAAACCTCCGGGACTAGCGGACCCAATGAGCAGTTCTTC. Its translation is CASSRSQTSGTSGPNEQFF.

V and J are TRBV5-4 and TRBJ2-7; 8 bases match TRBD1. J was trimmed by 3 bases and V by 4 bases; bases with no gene match: 0. CDR3 length: 12 residues. Germline loops: CDR1 SGHNT, CDR2 YYREEE (reference sequence). As DNA, the CDR3 is TGTGCCAGCAGCGGACAGGGCTACGAGCAGTACTTC. This sequence encodes CASSGQGYEQYF.

The chain's CDR3 is CASSGARGNYGYTF. The DNA for the CDR3 is TGTGCCAGCAGCGGAGCAAGGGGTAACTATGGCTACACCTTC. This sequence joins TRBV7-2 and TRBJ1-2; D may be TRBD1 (5 bases). CDR1 and CDR2 (germline): SGHTA, FQGNSA. The CDR3 is made up of 14 amino acids. V lost 5 bases, J lost 1 base, and 11 bases lay in between.

This clone was found a few times. The chain joins TRBV5-4 to TRBJ1-1, with D perhaps TRBD1 (5 bases). In germline, CDR1 is SGHNT, CDR2 YYREEE (reference sequence). Trimming cost V 4 bases and J 2 bases, with 12 bases left between them. The CDR3 consists of 14 residues. CDR3 region: CASSRGFQNTEAFF. DNA for the CDR3: TGTGCCAGCAGCCGGGGGTTCCAAAACACTGAAGCTTTCTTT.

The chain carries TRBV7-9 and TRBJ2-7; possibly TRBD1 for D (5 bases). The ends were cut back, 3 bases at V and 1 base at J, with 7 bases in the middle. Germline V lookup: CDR1 SEHNR, CDR2 FQNEAQ (reference sequence). The length of the CDR3 is 13 residues. CDR3: CASSFTGSYEQYF. The CDR3 DNA reads as TGTGCCAGCAGCTTCACAGGATCCTACGAGCAGTACTTC.

This chain uses TRBV7-2 with TRBJ1-1; 7 nucleotides align to TRBD1. With 1 base clipped from V and 2 bases from J, the junction kept 7 bases outside the gene matches. The germline V gene encodes CDR1 SGHTA and CDR2 FQGNSA. The CDR3 extends over 16 amino acids. CDR3: CASSLGRGLGNTEAFF. The CDR3, as DNA: TGTGCCAGCAGCTTAGGAAGGGGGCTTGGTAACACTGAAGCTTTCTTT.

This chain uses TRBV5-4 with TRBJ2-7; 12 bases map to TRBD1. Germline CDR1 is SGHNT and CDR2 is YYREEE (reference sequence). This CDR3 has 14 residues. V was pared by 4 bases and J by 6 bases, with 5 bases of the junction left unmatched. CDR3 protein: CASSRDRGPFEQYF. The CDR3 DNA sequence: TGTGCCAGCAGCAGGGACAGGGGGCCATTCGAGCAGTACTTC.

The V and J genes are TRBV2 and TRBJ1-1, with 9 bases matching TRBD1. The CDR3 loop spans 14 amino acids. Germline CDR1 is SNHLY and CDR2 is FYNNEI. J was trimmed by 5 bases and V by 7 bases; bases with no gene match: 8. CDR3 DNA: TGTGCCAGCATATCGGACAGGGGAAGTACTGAAGCTTTCTTT. This sequence encodes CASISDRGSTEAFF.

This sequence joins TRBV27 and TRBJ2-5; possibly TRBD1 for D (5 bases). This CDR3 is built from 13 residues. Germline CDR1 is MNHEY and CDR2 is SMNVEV (reference sequence). V shed 5 bases and J shed 1 base, with 8 bases lying between them. The chain's CDR3 is CASSPTAQETQYF. Here the CDR3 DNA reads TGTGCCAGCAGTCCGACAGCCCAAGAGACCCAGTACTTC.

This chain links TRBV27 with TRBJ1-2; D not resolved. The CDR3 spans 15 residues. Germline V gives CDR1 MNHEY, CDR2 SMNVEV (reference sequence). Trimming shortened V by 0 bases and J by 3 bases, and 11 bases separated the two germline ends. CDR3 coding DNA: TGTGCCAGCAGTTTATCAAGCTCGAGGGACTATGGCTACACCTTC. Its translation is CASSLSSSRDYGYTF.